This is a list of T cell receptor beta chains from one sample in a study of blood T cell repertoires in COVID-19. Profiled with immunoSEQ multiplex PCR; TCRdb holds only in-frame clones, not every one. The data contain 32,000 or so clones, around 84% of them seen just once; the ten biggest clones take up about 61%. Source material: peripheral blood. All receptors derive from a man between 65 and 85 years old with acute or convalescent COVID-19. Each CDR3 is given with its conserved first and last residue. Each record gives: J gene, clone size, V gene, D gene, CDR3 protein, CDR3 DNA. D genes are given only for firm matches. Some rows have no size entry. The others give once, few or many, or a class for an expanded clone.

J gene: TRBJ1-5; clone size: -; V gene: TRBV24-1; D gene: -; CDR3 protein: CATSDFSDQPQHF; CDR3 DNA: TGTGCCACCAGTGATTTCTCGGATCAGCCCCAGCATTTT
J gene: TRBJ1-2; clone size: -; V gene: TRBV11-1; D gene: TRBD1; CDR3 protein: CASSPILGTGIYGYTF; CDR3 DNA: TGTGCCAGCAGCCCGATCCTTGGGACAGGGATCTATGGCTACACCTTC
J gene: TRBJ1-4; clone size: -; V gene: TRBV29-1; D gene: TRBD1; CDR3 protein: CSVGGQGASGEKLFF; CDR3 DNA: TGCAGCGTTGGGGGACAGGGGGCCTCAGGTGAAAAACTGTTTTTT
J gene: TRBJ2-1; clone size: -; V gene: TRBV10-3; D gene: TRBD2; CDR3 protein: CAISGQSGANNEQFF; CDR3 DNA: TGTGCCATCAGTGGTCAAAGCGGGGCAAACAATGAGCAGTTCTTC
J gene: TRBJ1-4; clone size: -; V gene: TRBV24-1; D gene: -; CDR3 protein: CATSGPVVEKLFF; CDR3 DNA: TGTGCCACCTCCGGTCCGGTCGTTGAAAAACTGTTTTTT
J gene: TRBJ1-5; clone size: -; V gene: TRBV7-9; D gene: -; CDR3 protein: CASSLARDQPQHF; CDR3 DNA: TGTGCCAGCAGCTTAGCGCGGGATCAGCCCCAGCATTTT
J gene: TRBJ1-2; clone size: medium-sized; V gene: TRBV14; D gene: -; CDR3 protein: CASSQYDRGGYTF; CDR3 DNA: TGTGCCAGCAGCCAATATGACAGAGGTGGCTACACCTTC
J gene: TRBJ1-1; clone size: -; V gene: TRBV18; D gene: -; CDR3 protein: CASSPNRDVTEAFF; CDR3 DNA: TGTGCCAGCTCACCGAACAGGGATGTCACTGAAGCTTTCTTT
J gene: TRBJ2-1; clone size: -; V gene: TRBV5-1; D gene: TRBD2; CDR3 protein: CASSLRTSGGNEQFF; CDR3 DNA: TGCGCCAGCAGCTTGAGGACTAGCGGGGGTAATGAGCAGTTCTTC
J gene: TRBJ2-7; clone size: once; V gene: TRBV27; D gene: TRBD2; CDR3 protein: CASSFGTSGIYEQYF; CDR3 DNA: TGTGCCAGCAGTTTCGGGACTAGCGGCATCTACGAGCAGTACTTC
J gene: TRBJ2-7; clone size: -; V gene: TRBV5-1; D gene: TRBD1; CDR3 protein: CASSEPGGEQYF; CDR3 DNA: TGCGCCAGCAGCGAACCAGGGGGCGAGCAGTACTTC
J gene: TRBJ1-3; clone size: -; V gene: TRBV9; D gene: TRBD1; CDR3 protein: CASSVDPGGTGNTIYF; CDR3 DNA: TGTGCCAGCAGCGTAGATCCAGGGGGCACTGGAAACACCATATATTTT
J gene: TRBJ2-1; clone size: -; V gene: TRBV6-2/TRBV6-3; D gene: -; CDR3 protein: CASSYLEGLYNEQFF; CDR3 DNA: TGTGCCAGCAGTTACTTGGAGGGGCTCTACAATGAGCAGTTCTTC
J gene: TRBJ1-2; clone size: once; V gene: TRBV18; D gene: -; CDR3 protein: CASSPTGAGYTF; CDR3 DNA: TGTGCCAGCTCACCGACGGGTGCTGGCTACACCTTC
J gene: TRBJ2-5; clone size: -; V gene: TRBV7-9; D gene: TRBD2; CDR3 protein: CASSLVRGGEETQYF; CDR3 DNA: TGTGCCAGCAGCTTAGTCCGCGGGGGAGAAGAGACCCAGTACTTC
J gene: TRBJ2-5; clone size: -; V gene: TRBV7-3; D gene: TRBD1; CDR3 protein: CASSPQGGETQYF; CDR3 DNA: TGTGCCAGCAGCCCACAGGGGGGAGAGACCCAGTACTTC
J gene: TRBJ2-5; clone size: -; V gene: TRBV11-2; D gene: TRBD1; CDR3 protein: CASSITGVWETQYF; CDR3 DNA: TGTGCCAGCAGCATTACAGGGGTTTGGGAGACCCAGTACTTC
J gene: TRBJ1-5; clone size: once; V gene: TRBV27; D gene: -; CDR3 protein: CASTDRPGSNQPQHF; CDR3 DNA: TGTGCCAGCACTGATCGGCCAGGGAGCAATCAGCCCCAGCATTTT
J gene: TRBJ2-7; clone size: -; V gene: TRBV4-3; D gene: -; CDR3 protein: CASSQVGGTYEQYF; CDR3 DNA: TGCGCCAGCAGCCAAGTGGGGGGAACCTACGAGCAGTACTTC
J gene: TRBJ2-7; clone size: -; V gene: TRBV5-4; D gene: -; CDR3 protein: CASSPHIRDTYEQYF; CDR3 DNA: TGTGCCAGCAGCCCTCATATCCGGGACACCTACGAGCAGTACTTC
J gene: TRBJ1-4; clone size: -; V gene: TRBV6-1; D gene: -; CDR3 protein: CASSEPGPLSQVEKLFF; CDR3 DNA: TGTGCCAGCAGTGAACCAGGCCCGCTGAGCCAGGTAGAAAAACTGTTTTTT
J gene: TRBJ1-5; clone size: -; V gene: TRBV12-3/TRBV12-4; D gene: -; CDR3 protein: CASSEIREAQHF; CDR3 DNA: TGTGCCAGCAGCGAGATCCGCGAGGCCCAGCATTTT
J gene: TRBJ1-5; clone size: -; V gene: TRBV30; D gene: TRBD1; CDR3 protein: CAWSAGTGVGQPQHF; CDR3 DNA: TGTGCCTGGAGCGCCGGGACAGGAGTAGGTCAGCCCCAGCATTTT
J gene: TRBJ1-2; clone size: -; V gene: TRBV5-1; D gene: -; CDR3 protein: CASSLDGRLSDGYTF; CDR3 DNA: TGCGCCAGCAGCTTGGATGGGAGGTTGAGCGATGGCTACACCTTC
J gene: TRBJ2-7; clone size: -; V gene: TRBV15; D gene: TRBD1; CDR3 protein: CATTRQGNYEQYF; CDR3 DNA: TGTGCCACCACACGACAGGGCAACTACGAGCAGTACTTC
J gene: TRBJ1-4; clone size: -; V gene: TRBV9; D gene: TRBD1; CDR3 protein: CASSESGQAKGKLFF; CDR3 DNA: TGTGCCAGCAGCGAGTCGGGACAGGCAAAGGGAAAACTGTTTTTT
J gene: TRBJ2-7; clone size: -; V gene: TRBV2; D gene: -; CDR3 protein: CASSEAGQGWNEQYF; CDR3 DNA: TGTGCCAGCAGTGAAGCGGGGCAGGGGTGGAACGAGCAGTACTTC
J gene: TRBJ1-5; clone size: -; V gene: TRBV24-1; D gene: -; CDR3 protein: CATSDFSLSQPQHF; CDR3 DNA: TGTGCCACCAGTGATTTTTCATTGAGTCAGCCCCAGCATTTT
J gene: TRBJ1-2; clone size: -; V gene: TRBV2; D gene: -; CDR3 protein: CASSGDQRGGLGYTF; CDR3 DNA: TGTGCCAGCAGTGGGGACCAGCGGGGAGGATTGGGCTACACCTTC
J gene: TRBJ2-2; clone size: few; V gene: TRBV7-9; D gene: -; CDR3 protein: CASSPVGTGELFF; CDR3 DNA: TGTGCCAGCAGCCCCGTCGGGACCGGGGAGCTGTTTTTT
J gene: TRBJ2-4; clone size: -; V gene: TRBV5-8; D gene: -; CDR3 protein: CASSRQGYIQYF; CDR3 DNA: TGTGCCAGCAGCAGGCAGGGTTACATTCAGTACTTC
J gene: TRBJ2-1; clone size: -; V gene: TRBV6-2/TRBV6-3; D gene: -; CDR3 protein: CASSYGQGSNEQFF; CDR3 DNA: TGTGCCAGCAGTTACGGGCAGGGGAGCAATGAGCAGTTCTTC
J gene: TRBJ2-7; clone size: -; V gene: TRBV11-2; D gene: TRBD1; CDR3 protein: CASSFSTGTGVYEQYF; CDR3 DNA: TGTGCCAGCAGCTTCAGCACCGGGACAGGAGTCTACGAGCAGTACTTC
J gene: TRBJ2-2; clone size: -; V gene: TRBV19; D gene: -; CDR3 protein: CATTEDRANTGELFF; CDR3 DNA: TGTGCCACCACGGAGGATCGGGCGAACACCGGGGAGCTGTTTTTT
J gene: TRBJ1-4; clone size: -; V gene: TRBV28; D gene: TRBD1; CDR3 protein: CASRSQGVWEKLFF; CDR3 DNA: TGTGCCAGCAGAAGCCAGGGGGTATGGGAAAAACTGTTTTTT
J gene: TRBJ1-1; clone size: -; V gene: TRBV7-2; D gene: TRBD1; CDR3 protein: CASSPGQGRSAFF; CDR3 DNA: TGTGCCAGCAGCCCCGGACAGGGGCGGTCCGCTTTCTTT
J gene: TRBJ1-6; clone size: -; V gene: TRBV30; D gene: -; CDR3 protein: CAWSVLVGQESNSPLHF; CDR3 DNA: TGTGCCTGGAGTGTGCTAGTGGGACAAGAGAGTAATTCACCCCTCCACTTT
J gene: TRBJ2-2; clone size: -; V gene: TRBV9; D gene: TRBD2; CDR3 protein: CASSVALAGAGELFF; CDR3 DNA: TGTGCCAGCAGCGTAGCATTAGCGGGGGCCGGGGAGCTGTTTTTT
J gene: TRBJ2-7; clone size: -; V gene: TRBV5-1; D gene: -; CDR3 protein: CASSALTAGPSHEQYF; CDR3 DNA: TGCGCCAGCAGCGCACTAACAGCGGGCCCTTCCCACGAGCAGTACTTC
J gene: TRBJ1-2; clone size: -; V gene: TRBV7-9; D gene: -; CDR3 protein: CASSLAEPLDRGGGYTF; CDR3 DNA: TGTGCCAGCAGCTTAGCGGAGCCTCTGGACAGAGGGGGAGGCTACACCTTC
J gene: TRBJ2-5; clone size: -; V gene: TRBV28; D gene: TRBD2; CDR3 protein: CASRTAGVAETQYF; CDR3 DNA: TGTGCCAGCAGAACAGCGGGAGTGGCGGAGACCCAGTACTTC
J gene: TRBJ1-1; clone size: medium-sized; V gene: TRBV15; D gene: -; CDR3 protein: CATSRDRGNTEAFF; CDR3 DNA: TGTGCCACCAGCAGAGACAGGGGAAACACTGAAGCTTTCTTT
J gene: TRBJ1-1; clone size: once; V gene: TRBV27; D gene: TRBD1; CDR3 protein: CASSLSRWGTGGPEAFF; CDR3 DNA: TGTGCCAGCAGTTTATCAAGGTGGGGGACAGGGGGACCTGAAGCTTTCTTT
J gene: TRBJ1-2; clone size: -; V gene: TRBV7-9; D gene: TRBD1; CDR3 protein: CASSLGQGWDYGYTF; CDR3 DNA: TGTGCCAGCAGCTTAGGACAGGGATGGGACTATGGCTACACCTTC
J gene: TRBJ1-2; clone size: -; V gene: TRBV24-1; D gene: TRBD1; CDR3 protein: CATSDWTGVGYGYTF; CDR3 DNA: TGTGCCACCAGTGACTGGACAGGGGTGGGCTATGGCTACACCTTC
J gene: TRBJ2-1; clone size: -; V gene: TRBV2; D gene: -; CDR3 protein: CASSEARSVNEQFF; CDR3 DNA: TGTGCCAGCAGTGAAGCCCGAAGCGTCAATGAGCAGTTCTTC
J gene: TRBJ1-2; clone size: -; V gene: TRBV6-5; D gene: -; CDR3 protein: CASSYSRAKNYGYTF; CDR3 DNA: TGTGCCAGCAGTTACTCTCGAGCTAAGAACTATGGCTACACCTTC
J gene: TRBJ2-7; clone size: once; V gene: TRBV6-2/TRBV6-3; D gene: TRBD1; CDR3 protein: CASSTTGGTSAEQYF; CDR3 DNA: TGTGCCAGCAGCACTACAGGGGGAACGTCAGCCGAGCAGTACTTC
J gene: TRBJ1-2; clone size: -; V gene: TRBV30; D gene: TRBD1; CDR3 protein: CAWGRDRPYGYTF; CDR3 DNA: TGTGCCTGGGGTCGGGACAGGCCCTATGGCTACACCTTC
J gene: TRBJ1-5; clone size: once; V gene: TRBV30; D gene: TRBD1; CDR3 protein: CAWKQGAYQPQHF; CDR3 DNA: TGTGCCTGGAAACAGGGGGCTTATCAGCCCCAGCATTTT
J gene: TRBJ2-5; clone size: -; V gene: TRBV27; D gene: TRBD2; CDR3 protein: CASSPPTSAGETQYF; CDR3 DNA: TGTGCCAGCAGTCCCCCGACTAGCGCAGGGGAGACCCAGTACTTC
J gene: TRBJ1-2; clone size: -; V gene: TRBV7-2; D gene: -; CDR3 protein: CASSLDGSSNYGYTF; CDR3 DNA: TGTGCCAGCAGCTTAGATGGCAGTTCTAACTATGGCTACACCTTC
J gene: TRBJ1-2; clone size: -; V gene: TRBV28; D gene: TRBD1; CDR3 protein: CASSSGQGGYGYTF; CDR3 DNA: TGTGCCAGCAGTTCCGGACAGGGTGGCTATGGCTACACCTTC
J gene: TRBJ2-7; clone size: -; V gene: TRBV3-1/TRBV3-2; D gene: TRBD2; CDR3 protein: CASSQGPSGSFYEQYF; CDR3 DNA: TGTGCCAGCAGCCAGGGGCCCAGCGGGAGTTTCTACGAGCAGTACTTC
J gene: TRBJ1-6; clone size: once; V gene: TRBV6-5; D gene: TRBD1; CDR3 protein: CASSQDRTISSPLHF; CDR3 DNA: TGTGCCAGCAGCCAGGACAGGACGATCAGTTCACCCCTCCACTTT
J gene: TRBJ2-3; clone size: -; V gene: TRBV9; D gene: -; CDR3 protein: CASSVAREKATTDTQYF; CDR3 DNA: TGTGCCAGCAGCGTAGCACGGGAGAAGGCGACCACAGATACGCAGTATTTT
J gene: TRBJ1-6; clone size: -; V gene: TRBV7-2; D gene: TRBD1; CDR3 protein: CASSVTGGNSPLHF; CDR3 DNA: TGTGCCAGCAGCGTCACAGGGGGAAATTCACCCCTCCACTTT